This T cell receptor beta chain was captured in a study of T-cell reconstitution after alpha-beta-depleted transplantation in children. This clonotype occurred a few times. Antigen: not known. Findings and caveats of the study: When one year had passed after transplant, most T-cell counts and diversity came from newly produced T cells.

The library targeted TCRbeta and was prepared with unique molecular identifiers. TCRdb re-called the PCR reads through MiXCR, storing one row per CDR3 protein. This table has fewer than 450,000 distinct CDR3 sequences, roughly 15% appearing once. J gave up 10 bases and V 5 bases, and 7 bases lay outside the gene matches. From germline, CDR1 is LGHDT and CDR2 YNNKEL (reference sequence). The CDR3 spans 12 residues. The source material was PBMCs, mostly from graft donor cells, sampled 360 days after TCRalphabeta/CD19-depleted stem cell transplant. The genes are TRBV3-1 and TRBJ2-7; 8 bases align to TRBD1. This clonotype originated in a male patient aged 2-9 years who had a stem cell transplant for acute lymphoblastic leukemia, so the T cells may come from the graft donor. This CDR3 reads CASSSPGQAQYF. The DNA of the CDR3 is TGTGCCAGCAGCAGCCCGGGACAGGCCCAGTACTTC.